Listed here are 15 T cell receptor beta chains from one sample, sequenced in a study of lymphopenia after photon versus proton radiotherapy. Assay: immunoSEQ multiplex PCR; the TCRdb copy retains only in-frame clones and omits some. The profile shows about 40,000 clones, more than 70% of them singletons. This specimen was peripheral blood, taken from a patient treated with photon-based radiotherapy. The origin of the receptors is a middle-aged man with gastric cancer.

This sequence joins TRBV30 and TRBJ1-1; the D is unclear. Germline loops: CDR1 GTSNPN, CDR2 SVGIG (reference sequence). The CDR3 covers 14 residues. This CDR3 reads CARTPNNRNTEAFF. DNA for the CDR3: TGTGCACGGACCCCGAATAATAGGAACACTGAAGCTTTCTTT. Complete variable domain (other parts from reference TRBV30 and TRBJ1-1): SQTIHQWPATLVQPVGSPLSLECTVEGTSNPNLYWYRQAAGRGLQLLFYSVGIGQISSEVPQNLSASRPQDRQFILSSKKLLLSDSGFYLCARTPNNRNTEAFFGQGTRLTVV.

The chain combines TRBV7-8 with TRBJ2-5; TRBD2 aligns across 11 bases. This CDR3 comprises 13 residues. After removal of 6 bases from V and 5 bases from J, the junction contained 2 bases not matched to a gene. The V gene's germline CDR1 is SGHVS and CDR2 FQNEAQ. The CDR3 reads CASSASGRETQYF. CDR3 nucleotide sequence: TGTGCCAGCAGTGCTAGCGGGAGGGAGACCCAGTACTTC.

The genes are TRBV7-3 and TRBJ2-2, with D possibly being TRBD2 (5 bases). Between the trimmed V and J ends, which lost 2 bases and 7 bases, there was a span of 17 bases. Germline CDR1 and CDR2: SGHTA and FQGTGA. This CDR3 spans 16 amino acids. The CDR3 reads CASSLQRLRRGGELFF. The DNA for the CDR3 is TGTGCCAGCAGCTTACAACGTTTAAGACGGGGCGGGGAGCTGTTTTTT.

The chain has TRBV15 and TRBJ2-7; D is uncertain. V was trimmed by 0 bases and J by 0 bases, leaving 12 bases between them. The length of the CDR3 is 16 residues. CDR1 is LNHNV, CDR2 YYDKDF, per germline (reference sequence). CDR3 DNA sequence: TGTGCCACCAGCAGAGATCGACGATCTCCCTCCTACGAGCAGTACTTC. Protein sequence: CATSRDRRSPSYEQYF.

This rearrangement joins TRBV18 to TRBJ2-1; 7 bases are a match to TRBD1. Germline V CDR1 and CDR2: KGHSH, LQKENI. The V segment lost 0 bases and the J segment 2 bases; nucleotides outside the gene matches: 4. The CDR3 sequence is 16 residues long. This CDR3 reads CASSPPRQGAYNEQFF. CDR3 nucleotide sequence: TGTGCCAGCTCACCACCGAGACAGGGAGCCTACAATGAGCAGTTCTTC. Complete variable domain (other parts from reference TRBV18 and TRBJ2-1): NAGVMQNPRHLVRRRGQEARLRCSPMKGHSHVYWYRQLPEEGLKFMVYLQKENIIDESGMPKERFSAEFPKEGPSILRIQQVVRGDSAAYFCASSPPRQGAYNEQFFGPGTRLTVL.

The chain couples TRBV5-1 to TRBJ2-7; 9 bases are a match to TRBD2. The CDR3 loop spans 13 amino acids. V lost 0 bases, J lost 6 bases, and 1 base stayed unmatched. CDR1 SGHRS and CDR2 YFSETQ come from the germline V gene. Here the CDR3 DNA reads TGCGCCAGCAGCTTGGAAGCGGGAGGCGAGCAGTACTTC. This sequence encodes CASSLEAGGEQYF.

V gene TRBV25-1 combines with J gene TRBJ2-7; 9 positions agree with TRBD1. CDR1 MGHDK and CDR2 SYGVNS come from the germline V gene. The V and J ends lost 3 bases and 7 bases, in that order; junction bases with no gene match: 10. The CDR3 runs 15 residues. CDR3 in DNA: TGTGCCAGCAGTGAGGTTGGGACAGGGAGGGAGGAGCAGTACTTC. Residues: CASSEVGTGREEQYF.

V usage is TRBV30 and J usage is TRBJ2-3; 7 bases are shared with TRBD1. V lost 2 bases and J lost 1; bases outside the gene matches: 12. The CDR3 loop spans 17 amino acids. CDR1 is GTSNPN, CDR2 SVGIG, per germline (reference sequence). CDR3 DNA: TGTGCCTGGAGTCGAGGGGGCACGTGGGGCGGCACAGATACGCAGTATTTT. It yields the protein CAWSRGGTWGGTDTQYF.

The chain recombines TRBV1 with TRBJ1-6; the table's TRBD1 call for D was not verified on the DNA. TRBV1 is listed as a pseudogene. The CDR3 is 15 amino acids. CDR3 bases: TGCACCAGCAGCCATCCCGGACAGGGGGATTCACCCCTCCACTTT. It yields the protein CTSSHPGQGDSPLHF.

V and J are TRBV7-6 and TRBJ2-2; 14 bases are a match to TRBD2. Losses at the gene ends were 2 bases for V and 1 base for J; bases not matched to a gene: 6. Germline assignment: CDR1 SGHVS and CDR2 FNYEAQ. The CDR3 sequence is 19 residues long. Written as DNA, the CDR3 is TGTGCCAGCAGCTTACCCGGGACTAGCGGGAGTCTGAACACCGGGGAGCTGTTTTTT. This gives the protein CASSLPGTSGSLNTGELFF.

This chain connects TRBV25-1 to TRBJ2-5; D perhaps matches TRBD2 (6 bases). Germline loops: CDR1 MGHDK, CDR2 SYGVNS. With 5 bases removed from V and 0 bases from J, the gap between germline ends came to 16 bases. The CDR3 has 16 residues. The DNA for the CDR3 is TGTGCCAGCAGTACCGACCTGGGGGGAAACCAAGAGACCCAGTACTTC. Translation: CASSTDLGGNQETQYF.

The V and J genes are TRBV7-2 and TRBJ2-2; D may be TRBD2 (7 bases). Germline-derived CDR1 and CDR2 are SGHTA and FQGNSA. The CDR3 runs 16 residues. The V and J ends lost 5 bases and 6 bases respectively, with 19 bases between them. The CDR3 sequence is CASSLAGGGQPGELFF. The CDR3 coding sequence is TGTGCCAGCAGCCTGGCTGGCGGGGGCCAACCCGGGGAGCTGTTTTTT.

This clone was recorded a few times. The chain employs TRBV25-1 and TRBJ1-2, with D perhaps TRBD1 (6 bases). Trimming took off 1 base at V and 2 bases at J, with 11 bases between the two ends. The CDR3 runs to 15 residues. Germline CDR1 is MGHDK and CDR2 is SYGVNS. This chain's CDR3 is CASSESRRGNYGYTF. The CDR3 nucleotides read TGTGCCAGCAGTGAATCCCGAAGGGGGAACTATGGCTACACCTTC.

The chain carries TRBV18 and TRBJ2-1; 9 bases align to TRBD1. Looked up from germline, CDR1 is KGHSH and CDR2 is LQKENI. The CDR3 sequence is 15 residues long. The trim removed 0 bases at V and 6 bases at J, leaving 3 bases unmatched. The CDR3 DNA reads TGTGCCAGCTCACCACCGGGACAGGGTTTCAATGAGCAGTTCTTC. Its translation is CASSPPGQGFNEQFF. Based on the CDR3 plus reference TRBV18 and TRBJ2-1, the full variable domain is NAGVMQNPRHLVRRRGQEARLRCSPMKGHSHVYWYRQLPEEGLKFMVYLQKENIIDESGMPKERFSAEFPKEGPSILRIQQVVRGDSAAYFCASSPPGQGFNEQFFGPGTRLTVL.

This clone was seen a few times. The chain employs TRBV29-1 and TRBJ1-2; 7 positions agree with TRBD1. The CDR3 spans 15 residues. Germline V gene sequence: CDR1 SQVTM, CDR2 ANQGSEA. V dropped 0 bases and J dropped 2; count of bases not matched to a gene: 6. The CDR3 spells CSVEDRARGNYGYTF. CDR3 nucleotide sequence: TGCAGCGTTGAAGATCGAGCCAGGGGGAACTATGGCTACACCTTC.